These 6 T cell receptor beta chains originate from one sample sequenced in a study of cytomegalovirus exposure and HLA in healthy donors. The PCR ran on 60 Vbeta and 13 Jbeta primers. Only in-frame clones appear in the TCRdb table, and some are missing; sequencing was by immunoSEQ multiplex PCR. Among about 210,000 clones listed, 82% were seen once. The sequenced sample consisted of PBMCs. The source is a man aged 40-49 years in good health and CMV-seropositive.

This sequence joins TRBV7-9 and TRBJ2-1; perhaps TRBD1 as D (6 bases). Between the trimmed V and J ends, which lost 1 base and 5 bases, there was a span of 12 bases. Germline lookup yields CDR1 SEHNR and CDR2 FQNEAQ (reference sequence). CDR3 length equals 15 residues. The CDR3 sequence is CASSLGQGLDNEQFF. In nucleotides, the CDR3 is TGTGCCAGCAGCTTAGGGCAGGGGTTGGACAATGAGCAGTTCTTC.

This chain joins TRBV29-1 and TRBJ1-1; 7 bases line up with TRBD1. The germline V gene has CDR1 SQVTM and CDR2 ANQGSEA. The J segment lost 0 bases and the V segment lost 4 bases, leaving 2 bases of the junction unmatched. The CDR3 contains 13 residues. CDR3 sequence reads: CSVVQGMNTEAFF. The CDR3 DNA follows: TGCAGCGTTGTACAGGGGATGAACACTGAAGCTTTCTTT.

This rearrangement joins TRBV28 to TRBJ1-5, with D possibly being TRBD1 (6 bases). From germline, CDR1 is MDHEN and CDR2 SYDVKM. The V and J ends lost 3 bases and 6 bases respectively, with 15 bases between them. The CDR3 totals 15 residues. The CDR3 loop reads CASSFGQGKSQPQHF. The CDR3 nucleotides are TGTGCCAGCAGTTTCGGGCAGGGGAAGAGTCAGCCCCAGCATTTT.

The chain links TRBV12-1 to TRBJ2-2; the table's D call TRBD2 went unverified against the DNA. TRBV12-1 is termed a pseudogene. The CDR3 extends over 15 amino acids. The CDR3 reads CASSLRARDTGELFF. The DNA for the CDR3 is TGTGCCAGCAGCTTAAGAGCAAGAGACACCGGGGAGCTGTTTTTT.

This chain joins TRBV2 and TRBJ2-1; 7 nucleotides agree with TRBD2. Germline V lookup: CDR1 SNHLY, CDR2 FYNNEI. With V trimmed by 2 bases and J by 9 bases, 16 bases remained unmatched. The CDR3 has 17 amino acids. CDR3 bases: TGTGCCAGCAGTGAAACAGGAACTAGCGCGATTAATGGTGAGCAGTTCTTC. It translates to CASSETGTSAINGEQFF. The variable domain in full, completed from reference TRBV2 and TRBJ2-1, reads EPEVTQTPSHQVTQMGQEVILRCVPISNHLYFYWYRQILGQKVEFLVSFYNNEISEKSEIFDDQFSVERPDGSNFTLKIRSTKLEDSAMYFCASSETGTSAINGEQFFGPGTRLTVL.

The gene calls are TRBV7-9 and TRBJ2-2; D perhaps matches TRBD2 (5 bases). CDR1 and CDR2 (germline): SEHNR, FQNEAQ (reference sequence). With 2 bases removed from V and 5 bases from J, the gap between germline ends came to 21 bases. The CDR3 spans 18 residues. As DNA, the CDR3 is TGTGCCAGCAGCTTATTTGAGGGATTGTTCGGTCGGACCGGGGAGCTGTTTTTT. Amino acids: CASSLFEGLFGRTGELFF. Full variable domain (outside the CDR3, taken from reference TRBV7-9 and TRBJ2-2): DTGVSQNPRHKITKRGQNVTFRCDPISEHNRLYWYRQTLGQGPEFLTYFQNEAQLEKSRLLSDRFSAERPKGSFSTLEIQRTEQGDSAMYLCASSLFEGLFGRTGELFFGEGSRLTVL.